This T cell receptor beta chain was sequenced in a study of blood T cell repertoires in COVID-19. This table comes from immunoSEQ multiplex PCR, and its TCRdb copy is limited to in-frame clones, with some not included. This sample carries roughly 110,000 clones, around 83% of them seen once, and the ten largest clones take around 5.5%. Germline assignment: CDR1 MNHEY and CDR2 SVGAGI. This CDR3 contains 14 residues. With 2 bases removed from V and 5 bases from J, the gap between germline ends came to 12 bases. Sequences were obtained from peripheral blood. The chain has TRBV6-5 and TRBJ1-1; a weak D match, TRBD1 (5 bases). This clonotype was sampled from a woman aged 60-70 years with COVID-19, enrolled during active disease. The CDR3 coding sequence is TGTGCCAGCAGTTACGCCAGGGATGCAACTGAAGCTTTCTTT. Its protein product is CASSYARDATEAFF.